This T cell receptor beta chain stems from a study of blood T cell repertoires in COVID-19. Looking at the study overall: COVID-19 samples from acute and convalescent phases originated in the United States, Italy and Spain.

A few counts support this clone. The CDR3 has 16 residues. Germline CDR1 SGHRS, CDR2 YFSETQ. With 0 bases clipped from V and 4 bases from J, the junction kept 7 bases outside the gene matches. As originally analysed: For nucleated cells, counts were estimated from reference gene primer amplification. Using immunoSEQ multiplex PCR, the repertoire was profiled, and TCRdb retains in-frame clones only, with some absent. The V and J calls and clone size come from that table; D and trimming were worked out from the DNA. This table holds under 200,000 clones, roughly nine tenths found once. The source is a woman aged 70-85 years with acute or convalescent COVID-19. The rearrangement joins TRBV5-1 to TRBJ2-3, with 8 bases that match TRBD1. Sequencing used peripheral blood. The CDR3 sequence is CASSLEGTGYADTQYF. The DNA for the CDR3 is TGCGCCAGCAGCTTGGAGGGGACAGGATACGCAGATACGCAGTATTTT.